This is a list of T cell receptor beta chains from one sample in a study of cytomegalovirus exposure and HLA in healthy donors. The data were produced by immunoSEQ multiplex PCR, yet TCRdb's version contains in-frame clones alone and is incomplete. The sample table sets out more than 95,000 clones. The sequenced sample was PBMCs. All receptors derive from a man younger than 40 in good health and CMV-seronegative. Each CDR3 is given with its conserved first and last residue.

CDR3aa | j_gene | v_gene
CASSHWGTSGSNYEQYF | TRBJ2-7 | TRBV4-2
CASTTGAGQPQHF | TRBJ1-5 | TRBV6-5
CASSMTGFGNEKLFF | TRBJ1-4 | TRBV19
CASSSPQAGEYSRFF | TRBJ2-1 | TRBV5-6
CASNLIGGASQDTEAFF | TRBJ1-1 | TRBV7-9
CASSGPRGREQYF | TRBJ2-7 | TRBV7-2
CASSQVWGRRAVSYNEQFF | TRBJ2-1 | TRBV4-1
CASSLFAGGGNEQFF | TRBJ2-1 | TRBV7-9
CAWRGQGNYGYTF | TRBJ1-2 | TRBV30
CASSESSPEQYF | TRBJ2-7 | TRBV6-1
CASSLAGGQGAEAFF | TRBJ1-1 | TRBV7-2
CASSRGAGDGRETQYF | TRBJ2-5 | TRBV5-1
CASSLPGRVSGNTIYF | TRBJ1-3 | TRBV28
CSVEGGQGPYNEQFF | TRBJ2-1 | TRBV29-1
CASSSPDTVDEQFF | TRBJ2-1 | TRBV5-5
CAISPVGDEQYF | TRBJ2-7 | TRBV10-3
CASSSPAGGTTDTQYF | TRBJ2-3 | TRBV28
CASSAPSSLDTQYF | TRBJ2-3 | TRBV6-6
CASSRQGDYGYTF | TRBJ1-2 | TRBV19
CASSIARAAGSYNEQFF | TRBJ2-1 | TRBV19
CASSLMGQEGPQHF | TRBJ1-5 | TRBV6-5
CASAIGRREQFF | TRBJ2-1 | TRBV6-1
CASSYQDRDSGYTF | TRBJ1-2 | TRBV28
CASGHRGLAGGSTDTQYF | TRBJ2-3 | TRBV12-5
CASSNSAGNTEAFF | TRBJ1-1 | TRBV7-8
CASRRWDLQNIQYF | TRBJ2-4 | TRBV5-5
CASSLAGQGNEQYF | TRBJ2-7 | TRBV11-3
CASRSGAGGYTF | TRBJ1-2 | TRBV7-9
CASLGTSGGLSYNEQFF | TRBJ2-1 | TRBV7-8
CASSRTGVSYEQYF | TRBJ2-7 | TRBV5-4
CASSYGDRGPYEQYF | TRBJ2-7 | TRBV6-5
CASSHSTDTQYF | TRBJ2-3 | TRBV19
CASSDPGLAVAGELFF | TRBJ2-2 | TRBV4-1
CASSPNIEEGEQFF | TRBJ2-1 | TRBV4-1
CASSLSIYRTGGKNTEAFF | TRBJ1-1 | TRBV27
CATNRREGYNEQFF | TRBJ2-1 | TRBV19